A single count supports the clone carrying this T cell receptor (beta chain). This CDR3 is 13 amino acids long. Germline-derived CDR1 and CDR2 are GTSNPN and SVGIG (reference sequence). This entry belongs to a study of control samples from healthy donors and cancer patients. Libraries were prepared by immunoSEQ multiplex PCR; TCRdb keeps only in-frame clonotypes and omits some of them. Of 150,000 to 200,000 clones listed, around nine tenths are singletons. The receptor's source is a man aged 25-45 years in good health. The V call is TRBV30, the J call TRBJ2-1; D tentatively reads TRBD1 or TRBD2 (6 bases each). Sequenced: blood. This chain's CDR3 is CARAGGAYNEQFF. The CDR3 region has the DNA TGTGCTAGAGCCGGGGGCGCTTACAATGAGCAGTTCTTC.